This T cell receptor (beta chain) came from a study of T cell repertoires in cytomegalovirus infection. Across the study: Selection of CMV epitopes for the study included recently identified HLA-C-restricted and well-studied HLA-B-restricted ones. Through public TCR beta signatures, both CMV infection and matching HLA type were indicated. The study's findings and limits: Frequencies of public TCR beta families were cumulated, and this identified carriers of CMV plus the relevant HLA. HLA-C-restricted CMV clonotypes gave the most frequent clonotype in two of eight donors.

Comment on this clonotype: Its matching antigen is unknown.

MiXCR, run by TCRdb on the reads, gives a single entry per CDR3 protein. The repertoire holds around 570,000 distinct CDR3 sequences, with under 45% as singletons. The CDR3 sequence is 15 residues long. V lost 7 bases and J lost 6, with 19 bases in between. Germline lookup yields CDR1 MNHNY and CDR2 SVGAGI (reference sequence). The chain couples TRBV6-6 to TRBJ1-5, with D tentatively TRBD1 (5 bases). The origin of this receptor is a human donor in good health (CMV status not recorded). Some clones in this sample may be carry-over from other donors' samples. The material was cultured PBMCs, obtained from culture after CMV antigen stimulation. As DNA, the CDR3 is TGTGCCAGCAATCCCTCGTCGGGGGGTTTTCAGCCCCAGCATTTT. Protein: CASNPSSGGFQPQHF.